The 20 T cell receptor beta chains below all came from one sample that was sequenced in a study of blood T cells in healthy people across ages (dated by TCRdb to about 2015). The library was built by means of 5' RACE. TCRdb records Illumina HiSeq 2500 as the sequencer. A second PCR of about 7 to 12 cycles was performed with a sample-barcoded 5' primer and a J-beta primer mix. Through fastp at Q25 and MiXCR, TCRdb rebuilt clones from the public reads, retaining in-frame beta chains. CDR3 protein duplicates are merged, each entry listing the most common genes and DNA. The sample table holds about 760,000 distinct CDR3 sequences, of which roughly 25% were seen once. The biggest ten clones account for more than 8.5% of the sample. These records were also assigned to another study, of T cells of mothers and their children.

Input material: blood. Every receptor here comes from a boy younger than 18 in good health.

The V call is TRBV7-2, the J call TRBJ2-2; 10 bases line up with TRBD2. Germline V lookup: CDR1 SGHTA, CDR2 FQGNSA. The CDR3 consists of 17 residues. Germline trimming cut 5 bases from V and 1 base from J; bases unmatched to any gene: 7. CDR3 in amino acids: CASSARGLAENTGELFF. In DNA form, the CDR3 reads TGTGCCAGCAGCGCCCGCGGACTAGCGGAGAACACCGGGGAGCTGTTTTTT.

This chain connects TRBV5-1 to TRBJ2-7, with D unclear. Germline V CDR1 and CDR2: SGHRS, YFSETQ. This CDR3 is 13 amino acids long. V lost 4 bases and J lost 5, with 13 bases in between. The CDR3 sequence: CASSPPPRNEQYF. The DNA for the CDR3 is TGCGCCAGCAGCCCACCGCCTAGAAACGAGCAGTACTTC.

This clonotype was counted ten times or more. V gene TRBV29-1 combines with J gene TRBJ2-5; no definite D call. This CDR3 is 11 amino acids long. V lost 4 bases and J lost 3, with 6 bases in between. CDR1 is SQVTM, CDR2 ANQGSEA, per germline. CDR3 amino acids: CSVAGEETQYF. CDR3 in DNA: TGCAGCGTTGCTGGGGAAGAGACCCAGTACTTC.

The CDR3 protein is CASSQDPSRGGYSYNEQFF. The CDR3 coding sequence is TGTGCCAGCAGCCAAGATCCAAGCCGGGGGGGTTACTCCTACAATGAGCAGTTCTTC. The rearrangement joins TRBV4-2 to TRBJ2-1; the match to TRBD2 covers 8 bases. J lost 0 bases, V lost 0 bases, and 10 bases had no gene match. Germline V gives CDR1 LGHNA, CDR2 YNFKEQ. This CDR3 spans 19 amino acids.

CDR3: CASSLAAADYEQYF. CDR3 nucleotide sequence: TGTGCCAGCAGCTTGGCCGCCGCAGACTACGAGCAGTACTTC. The chain combines TRBV5-5 with TRBJ2-7; D gene uncertain. Germline V lookup: CDR1 SGHKS, CDR2 YYEKEE (reference sequence). The CDR3 extends over 14 amino acids. Trimming cost V 0 bases and J 3 bases, with 10 bases left between them.

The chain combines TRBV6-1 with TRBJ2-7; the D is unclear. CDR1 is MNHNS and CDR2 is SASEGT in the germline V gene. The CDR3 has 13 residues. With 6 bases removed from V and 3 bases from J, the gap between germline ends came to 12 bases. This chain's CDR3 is CASRGQLNYEQYF. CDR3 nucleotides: TGTGCCAGCAGGGGCCAGCTGAACTACGAGCAGTACTTC.

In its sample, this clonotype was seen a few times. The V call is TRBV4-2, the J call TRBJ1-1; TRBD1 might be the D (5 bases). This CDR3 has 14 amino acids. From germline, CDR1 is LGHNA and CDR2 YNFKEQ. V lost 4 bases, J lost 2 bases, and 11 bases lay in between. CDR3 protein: CASSPGLYNTEAFF. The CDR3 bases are TGTGCCAGCAGCCCGGGACTGTACAACACTGAAGCTTTCTTT.

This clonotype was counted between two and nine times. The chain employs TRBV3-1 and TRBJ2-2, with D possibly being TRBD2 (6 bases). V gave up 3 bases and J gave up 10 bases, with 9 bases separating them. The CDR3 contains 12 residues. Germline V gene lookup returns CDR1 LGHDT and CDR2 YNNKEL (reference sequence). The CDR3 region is CASSQTGAELFF. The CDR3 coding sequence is TGTGCCAGCAGCCAGACGGGAGCGGAGCTGTTTTTT.

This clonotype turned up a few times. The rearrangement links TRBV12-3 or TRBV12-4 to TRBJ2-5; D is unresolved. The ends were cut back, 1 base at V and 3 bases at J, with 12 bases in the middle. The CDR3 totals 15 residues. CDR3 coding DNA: TGTGCCAGCAGTTTAGAACCGGGCCTTGAAGAGACCCAGTACTTC. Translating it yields CASSLEPGLEETQYF.

Here the CDR3 reads CASSFGGGLYNEQFF. The CDR3 DNA reads as TGTGCCAGCAGTTTCGGCGGGGGGCTATACAATGAGCAGTTCTTC. The V call is TRBV28, the J call TRBJ2-1, with TRBD2 matching 8 bases. The CDR3 consists of 15 residues. CDR1 is MDHEN and CDR2 is SYDVKM in the germline V gene. Trimming took 3 bases from V and 4 from J; bases not matched to a gene: 5. The complete variable domain, with remaining parts taken from reference TRBV28 and TRBJ2-1, reads DVKVTQSSRYLVKRTGEKVFLECVQDMDHENMFWYRQDPGLGLRLIYFSYDVKMKEKGDIPEGYSVSREKKERFSLILESASTNQTSMYLCASSFGGGLYNEQFFGPGTRLTVL.

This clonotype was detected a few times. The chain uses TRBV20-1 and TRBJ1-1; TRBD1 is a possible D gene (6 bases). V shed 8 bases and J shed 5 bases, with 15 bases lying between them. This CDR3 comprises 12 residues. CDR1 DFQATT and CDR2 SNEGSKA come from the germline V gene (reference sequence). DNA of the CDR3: TGCAGTTCGACAGGCCTTTTTACTGAAGCTTTCTTT. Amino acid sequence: CSSTGLFTEAFF.

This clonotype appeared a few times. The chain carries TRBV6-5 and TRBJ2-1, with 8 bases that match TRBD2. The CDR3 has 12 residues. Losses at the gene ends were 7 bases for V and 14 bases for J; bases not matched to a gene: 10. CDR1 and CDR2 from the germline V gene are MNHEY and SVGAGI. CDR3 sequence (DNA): TGTGCCAGCACCGCGGGGGGCGGGAGGAAGTTCTTC. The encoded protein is CASTAGGGRKFF.

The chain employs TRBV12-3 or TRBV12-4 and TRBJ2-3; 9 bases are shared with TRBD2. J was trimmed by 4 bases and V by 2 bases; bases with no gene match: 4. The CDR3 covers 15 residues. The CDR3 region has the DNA TGTGCCAGCAGTTTATTTCGCGGGAGGGCAGATACGCAGTATTTT. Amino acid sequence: CASSLFRGRADTQYF.

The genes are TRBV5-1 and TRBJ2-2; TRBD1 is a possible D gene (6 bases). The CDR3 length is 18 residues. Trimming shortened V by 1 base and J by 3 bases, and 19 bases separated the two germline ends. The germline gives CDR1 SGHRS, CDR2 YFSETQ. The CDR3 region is CASSLLRTVTDDTGELFF. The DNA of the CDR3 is TGCGCCAGCAGCTTGCTTAGGACAGTTACCGACGACACCGGGGAGCTGTTTTTT.

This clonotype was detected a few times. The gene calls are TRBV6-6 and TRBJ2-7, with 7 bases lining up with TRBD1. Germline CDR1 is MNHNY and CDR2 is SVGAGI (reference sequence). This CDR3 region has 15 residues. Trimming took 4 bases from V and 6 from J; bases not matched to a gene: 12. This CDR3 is CASSSLDRETPEQYF. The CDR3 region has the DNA TGTGCCAGCAGTTCCCTCGACAGGGAGACCCCCGAGCAGTACTTC.

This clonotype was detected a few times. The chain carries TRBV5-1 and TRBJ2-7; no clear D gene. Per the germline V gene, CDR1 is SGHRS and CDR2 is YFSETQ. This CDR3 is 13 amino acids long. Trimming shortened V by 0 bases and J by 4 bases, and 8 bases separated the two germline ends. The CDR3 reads CASSLGRKYEQYF. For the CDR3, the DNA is TGCGCCAGCAGCTTGGGCAGGAAATACGAGCAGTACTTC.

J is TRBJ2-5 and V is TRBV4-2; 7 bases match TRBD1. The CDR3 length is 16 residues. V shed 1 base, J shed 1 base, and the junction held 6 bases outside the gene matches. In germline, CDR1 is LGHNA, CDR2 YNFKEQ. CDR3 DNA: TGTGCCAGCAGCCAAGTCAAATCAGGGGGCCAAGAGACCCAGTACTTC. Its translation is CASSQVKSGGQETQYF.

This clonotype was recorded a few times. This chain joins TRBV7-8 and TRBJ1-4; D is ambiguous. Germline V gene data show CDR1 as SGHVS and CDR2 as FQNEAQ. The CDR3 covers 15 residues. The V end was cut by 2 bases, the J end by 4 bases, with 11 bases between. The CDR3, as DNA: TGTGCCAGCAGCTTAAGTGGGCCCTTTAATGAAAAACTGTTTTTT. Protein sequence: CASSLSGPFNEKLFF.

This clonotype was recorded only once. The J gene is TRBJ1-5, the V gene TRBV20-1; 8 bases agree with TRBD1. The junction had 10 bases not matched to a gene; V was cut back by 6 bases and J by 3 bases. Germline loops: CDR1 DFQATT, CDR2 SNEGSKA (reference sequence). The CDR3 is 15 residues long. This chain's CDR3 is CSARPGQGINQPQHF. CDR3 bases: TGCAGTGCCCGGCCCGGACAGGGCATCAATCAGCCCCAGCATTTT.

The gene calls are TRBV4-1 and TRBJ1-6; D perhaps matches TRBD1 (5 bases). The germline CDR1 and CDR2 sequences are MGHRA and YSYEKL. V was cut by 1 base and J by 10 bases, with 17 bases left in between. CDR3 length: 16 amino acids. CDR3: CASSQGQTVTGSPLHF. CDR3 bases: TGCGCCAGCAGCCAAGGACAGACGGTTACTGGGTCACCCCTCCACTTT.